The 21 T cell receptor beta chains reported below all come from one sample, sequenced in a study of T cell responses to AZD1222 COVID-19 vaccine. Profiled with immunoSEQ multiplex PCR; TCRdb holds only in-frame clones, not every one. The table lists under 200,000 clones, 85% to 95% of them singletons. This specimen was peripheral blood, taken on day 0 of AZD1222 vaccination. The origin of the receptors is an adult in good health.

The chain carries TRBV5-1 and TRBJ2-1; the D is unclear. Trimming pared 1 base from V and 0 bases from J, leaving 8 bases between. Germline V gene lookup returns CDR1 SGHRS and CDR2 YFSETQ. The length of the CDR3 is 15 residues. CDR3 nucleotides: TGCGCCAGCAGCTTGCTCGGGTTCTCCTACAATGAGCAGTTCTTC. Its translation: CASSLLGFSYNEQFF.

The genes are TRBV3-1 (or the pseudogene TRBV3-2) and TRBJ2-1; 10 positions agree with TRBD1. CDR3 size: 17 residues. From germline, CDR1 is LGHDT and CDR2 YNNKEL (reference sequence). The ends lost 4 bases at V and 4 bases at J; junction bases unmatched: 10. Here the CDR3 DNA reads TGTGCCAGCAGCCCCTCCCCCGGACAGGGGGTATACAATGAGCAGTTCTTC. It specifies CASSPSPGQGVYNEQFF.

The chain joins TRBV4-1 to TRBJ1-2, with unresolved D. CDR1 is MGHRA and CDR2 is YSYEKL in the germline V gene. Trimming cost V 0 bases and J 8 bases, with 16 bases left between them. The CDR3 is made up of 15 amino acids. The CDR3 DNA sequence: TGCGCCAGCAGCCAAGAGGTTCTCCCAGGTCTAGGCTACACCTTC. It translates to CASSQEVLPGLGYTF.

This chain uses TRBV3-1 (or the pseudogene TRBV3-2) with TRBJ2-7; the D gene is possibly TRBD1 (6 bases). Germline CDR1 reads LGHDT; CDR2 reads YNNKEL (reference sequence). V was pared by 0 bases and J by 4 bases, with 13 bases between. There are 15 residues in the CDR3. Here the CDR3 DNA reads TGTGCCAGCAGCCAAGAGGGGACATTGATGTACGAGCAGTACTTC. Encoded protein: CASSQEGTLMYEQYF.

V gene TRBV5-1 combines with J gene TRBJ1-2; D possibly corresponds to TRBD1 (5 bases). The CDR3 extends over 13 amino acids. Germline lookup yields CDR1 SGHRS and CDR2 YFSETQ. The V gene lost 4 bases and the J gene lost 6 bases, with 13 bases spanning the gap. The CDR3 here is CASSPGDEDGYTF. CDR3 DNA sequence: TGCGCCAGCAGCCCCGGGGACGAGGATGGCTACACCTTC.

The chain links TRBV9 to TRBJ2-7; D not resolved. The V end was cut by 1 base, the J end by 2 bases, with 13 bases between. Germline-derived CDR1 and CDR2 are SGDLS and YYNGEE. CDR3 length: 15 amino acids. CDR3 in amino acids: CASSVNPQTTYEQYF. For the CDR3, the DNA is TGTGCCAGCAGCGTAAACCCTCAGACCACCTACGAGCAGTACTTC.

The CDR3 DNA is TGCGCCAGCAGCTCCACTGGAGAGGGGGCTTATGAAAAACTGTTTTTT. It translates to CASSSTGEGAYEKLFF. This rearrangement joins TRBV5-1 to TRBJ1-4, with 7 bases fitting TRBD1. J lost 6 bases, V lost 3 bases, and 11 bases had no gene match. The CDR3 extends over 16 amino acids. Germline CDR1 reads SGHRS; CDR2 reads YFSETQ.

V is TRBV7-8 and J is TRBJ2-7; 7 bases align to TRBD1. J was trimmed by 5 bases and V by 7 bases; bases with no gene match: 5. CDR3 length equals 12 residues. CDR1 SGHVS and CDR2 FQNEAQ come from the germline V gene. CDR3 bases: TGTGCCAGCACACCGACAGGGCACGAGCAGTACTTC. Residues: CASTPTGHEQYF.

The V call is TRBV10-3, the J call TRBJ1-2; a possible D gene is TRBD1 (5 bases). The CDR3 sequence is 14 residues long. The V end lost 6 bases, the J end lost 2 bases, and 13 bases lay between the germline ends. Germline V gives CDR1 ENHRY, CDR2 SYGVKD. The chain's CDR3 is CAIRPQTANYGYTF. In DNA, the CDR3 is TGTGCCATCAGACCTCAGACAGCCAACTATGGCTACACCTTC.

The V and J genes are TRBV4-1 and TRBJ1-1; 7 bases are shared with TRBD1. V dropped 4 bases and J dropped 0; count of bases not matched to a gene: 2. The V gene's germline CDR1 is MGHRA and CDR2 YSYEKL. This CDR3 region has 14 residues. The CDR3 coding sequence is TGCGCCAGCAGCCGGGACAGTTTGAACACTGAAGCTTTCTTT. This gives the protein CASSRDSLNTEAFF.

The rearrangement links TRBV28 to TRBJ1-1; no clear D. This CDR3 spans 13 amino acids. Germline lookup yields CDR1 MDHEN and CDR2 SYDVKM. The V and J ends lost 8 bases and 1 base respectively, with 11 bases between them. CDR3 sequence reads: CASQRFENTEAFF. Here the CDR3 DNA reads TGTGCCAGCCAAAGATTTGAGAACACTGAAGCTTTCTTT. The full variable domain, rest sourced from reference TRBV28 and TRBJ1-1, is DVKVTQSSRYLVKRTGEKVFLECVQDMDHENMFWYRQDPGLGLRLIYFSYDVKMKEKGDIPEGYSVSREKKERFSLILESASTNQTSMYLCASQRFENTEAFFGQGTRLTVV.

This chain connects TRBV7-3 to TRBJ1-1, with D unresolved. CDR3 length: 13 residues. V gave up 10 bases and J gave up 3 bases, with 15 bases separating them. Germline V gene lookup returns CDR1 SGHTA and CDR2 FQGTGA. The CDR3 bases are TGTGCCACAGCACCGGGGAGGGACACTGAAGCTTTCTTT. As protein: CATAPGRDTEAFF.

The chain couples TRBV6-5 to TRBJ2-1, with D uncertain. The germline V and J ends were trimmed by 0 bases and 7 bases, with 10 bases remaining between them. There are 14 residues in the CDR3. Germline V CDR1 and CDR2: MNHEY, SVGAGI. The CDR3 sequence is CASSYSILRNEQFF. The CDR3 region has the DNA TGTGCCAGCAGTTACTCCATCTTAAGAAATGAGCAGTTCTTC.

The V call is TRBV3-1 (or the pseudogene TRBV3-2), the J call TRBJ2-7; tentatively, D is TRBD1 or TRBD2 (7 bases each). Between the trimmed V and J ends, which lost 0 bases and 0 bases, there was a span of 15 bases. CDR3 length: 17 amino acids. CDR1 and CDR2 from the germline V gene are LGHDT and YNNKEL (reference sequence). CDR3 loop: CASSQEPGGVRSYEQYF. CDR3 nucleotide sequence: TGTGCCAGCAGCCAAGAGCCAGGGGGGGTGCGCTCCTACGAGCAGTACTTC.

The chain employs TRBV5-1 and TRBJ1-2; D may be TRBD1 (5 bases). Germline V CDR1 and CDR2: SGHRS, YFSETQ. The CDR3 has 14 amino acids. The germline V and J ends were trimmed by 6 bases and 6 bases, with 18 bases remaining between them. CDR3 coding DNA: TGCGCCAGCACCCCGGGACCCCATGATAATGGCTACACCTTC. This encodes CASTPGPHDNGYTF.

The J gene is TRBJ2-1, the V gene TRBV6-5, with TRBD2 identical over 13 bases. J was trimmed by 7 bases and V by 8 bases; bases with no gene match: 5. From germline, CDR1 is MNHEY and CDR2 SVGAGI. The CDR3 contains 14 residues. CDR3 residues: CASRTSGRGNEQFF. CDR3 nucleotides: TGTGCCAGCCGGACTAGCGGGAGAGGAAATGAGCAGTTCTTC.

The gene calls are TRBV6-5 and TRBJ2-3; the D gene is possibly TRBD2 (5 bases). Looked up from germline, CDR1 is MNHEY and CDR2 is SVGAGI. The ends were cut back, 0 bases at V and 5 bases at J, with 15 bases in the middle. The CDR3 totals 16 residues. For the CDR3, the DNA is TGTGCCAGCAGTTACTCGGCGGAGCGGCCCGGAGATACGCAGTATTTT. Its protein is CASSYSAERPGDTQYF.

The CDR3 here is CASSLGHGGEHNEQFF. Written as DNA, the CDR3 is TGTGCCAGCAGCTTAGGCCACGGGGGCGAGCACAATGAGCAGTTCTTC. The chain carries TRBV11-3 and TRBJ2-1; D may match TRBD1 or TRBD2 (6 bases each). V lost 1 base and J 5 bases, leaving 15 bases between the germline ends. The CDR3 consists of 16 residues. From germline, CDR1 is SGHNT and CDR2 YENEEA.

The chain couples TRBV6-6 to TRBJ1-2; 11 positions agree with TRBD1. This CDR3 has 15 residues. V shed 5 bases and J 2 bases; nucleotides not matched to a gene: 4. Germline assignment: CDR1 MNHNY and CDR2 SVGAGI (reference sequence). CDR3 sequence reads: CASSTGQGANYGYTF. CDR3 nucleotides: TGTGCCAGCAGTACCGGACAGGGGGCCAACTATGGCTACACCTTC.

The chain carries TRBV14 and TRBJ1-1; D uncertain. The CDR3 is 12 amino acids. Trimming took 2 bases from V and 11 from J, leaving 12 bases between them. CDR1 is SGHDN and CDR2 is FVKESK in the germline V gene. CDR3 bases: TGTGCCAGCAGCCAAAGCGTTTTCCGGGCTTTCTTT. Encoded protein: CASSQSVFRAFF.

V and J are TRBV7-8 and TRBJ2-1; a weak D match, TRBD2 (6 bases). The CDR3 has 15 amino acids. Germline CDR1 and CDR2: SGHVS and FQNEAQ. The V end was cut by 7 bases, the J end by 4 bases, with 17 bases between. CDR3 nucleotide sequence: TGTGCCAGCACCTCACCGGACGGGAGATACAATGAGCAGTTCTTC. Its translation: CASTSPDGRYNEQFF.